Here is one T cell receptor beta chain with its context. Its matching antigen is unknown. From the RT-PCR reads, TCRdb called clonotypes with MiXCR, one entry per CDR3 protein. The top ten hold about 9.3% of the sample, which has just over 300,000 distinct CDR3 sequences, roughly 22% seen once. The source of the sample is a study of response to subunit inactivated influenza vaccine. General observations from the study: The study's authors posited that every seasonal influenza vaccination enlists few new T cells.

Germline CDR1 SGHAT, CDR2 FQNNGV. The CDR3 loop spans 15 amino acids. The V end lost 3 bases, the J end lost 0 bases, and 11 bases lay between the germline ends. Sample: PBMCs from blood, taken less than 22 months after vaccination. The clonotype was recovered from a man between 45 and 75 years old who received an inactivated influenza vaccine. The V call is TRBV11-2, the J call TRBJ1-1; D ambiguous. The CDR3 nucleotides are TGTGCCAGCAGCTTGACCGACGGGATGAACACTGAAGCTTTCTTT. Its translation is CASSLTDGMNTEAFF.